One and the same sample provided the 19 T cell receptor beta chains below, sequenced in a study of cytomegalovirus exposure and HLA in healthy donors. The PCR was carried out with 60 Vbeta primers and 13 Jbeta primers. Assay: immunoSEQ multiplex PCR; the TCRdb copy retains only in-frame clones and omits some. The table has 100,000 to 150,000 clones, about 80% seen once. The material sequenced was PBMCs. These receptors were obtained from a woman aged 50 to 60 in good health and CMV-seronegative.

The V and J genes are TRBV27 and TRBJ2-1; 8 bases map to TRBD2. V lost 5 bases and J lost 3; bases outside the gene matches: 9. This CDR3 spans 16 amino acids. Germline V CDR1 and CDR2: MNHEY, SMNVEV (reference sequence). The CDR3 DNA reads TGTGCCAGCAGTCCCTCAGCGGGAGCCGTCTACAATGAGCAGTTCTTC. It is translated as CASSPSAGAVYNEQFF.

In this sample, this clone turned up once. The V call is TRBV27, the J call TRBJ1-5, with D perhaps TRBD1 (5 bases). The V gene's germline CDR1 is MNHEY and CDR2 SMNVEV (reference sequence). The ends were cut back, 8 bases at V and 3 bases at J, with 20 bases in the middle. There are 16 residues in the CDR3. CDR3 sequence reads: CASSPEAGDFNQPQHF. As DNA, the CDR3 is TGTGCCAGCTCTCCAGAGGCGGGGGATTTCAATCAGCCCCAGCATTTT.

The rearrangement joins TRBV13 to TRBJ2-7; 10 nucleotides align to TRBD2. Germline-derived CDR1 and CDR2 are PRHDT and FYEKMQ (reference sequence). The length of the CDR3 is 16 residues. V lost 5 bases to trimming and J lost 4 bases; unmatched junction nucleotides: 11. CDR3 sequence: CASSRRPGLARYEQYF. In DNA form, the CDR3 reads TGTGCCAGCAGCCGAAGACCGGGACTAGCGAGGTACGAGCAGTACTTC.

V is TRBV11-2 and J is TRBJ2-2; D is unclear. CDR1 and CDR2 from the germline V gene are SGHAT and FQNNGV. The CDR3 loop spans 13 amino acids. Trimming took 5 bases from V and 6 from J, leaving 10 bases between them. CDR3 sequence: CASSIDWSGELFF. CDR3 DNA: TGTGCCAGCAGCATTGACTGGTCCGGGGAGCTGTTTTTT.

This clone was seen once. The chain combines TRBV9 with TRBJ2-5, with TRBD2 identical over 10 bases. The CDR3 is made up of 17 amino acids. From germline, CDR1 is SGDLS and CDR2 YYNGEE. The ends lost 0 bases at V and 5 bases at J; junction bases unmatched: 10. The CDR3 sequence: CASSVEGAGGVRETQYF. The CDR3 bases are TGTGCCAGCAGCGTAGAAGGAGCGGGAGGGGTGCGGGAGACCCAGTACTTC.

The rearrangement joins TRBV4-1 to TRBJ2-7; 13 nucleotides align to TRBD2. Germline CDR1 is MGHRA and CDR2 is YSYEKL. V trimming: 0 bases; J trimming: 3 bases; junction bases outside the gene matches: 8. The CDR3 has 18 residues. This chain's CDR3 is CASSQELAGGPPDYEQYF. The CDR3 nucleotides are TGCGCCAGCAGCCAAGAACTAGCGGGAGGGCCACCTGACTACGAGCAGTACTTC.

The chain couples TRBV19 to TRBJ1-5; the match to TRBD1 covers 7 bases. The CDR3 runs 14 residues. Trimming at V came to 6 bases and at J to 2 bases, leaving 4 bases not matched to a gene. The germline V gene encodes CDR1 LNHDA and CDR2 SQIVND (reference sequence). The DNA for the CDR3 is TGTGCCAGTAGCCTCGGGACAGGCAATCAGCCCCAGCATTTT. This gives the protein CASSLGTGNQPQHF.

The CDR3 DNA reads TGTGCCAGCAGCCCCCCCGGTGAGGGTGCGAACACTGAAGCTTTCTTT. Amino acids: CASSPPGEGANTEAFF. The chain has TRBV5-4 and TRBJ1-1; the D is unclear. The CDR3 runs to 16 residues. V dropped 4 bases and J dropped 1 base, with 17 bases sitting between them. Germline CDR1 is SGHNT and CDR2 is YYREEE (reference sequence).

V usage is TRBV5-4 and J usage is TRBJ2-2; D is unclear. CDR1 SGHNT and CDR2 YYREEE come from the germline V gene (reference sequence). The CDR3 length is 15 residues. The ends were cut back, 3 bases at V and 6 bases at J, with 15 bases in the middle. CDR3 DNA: TGTGCCAGCAGCTGGGCCGGTTTCGCAGCCGGGGAGCTGTTTTTT. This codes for CASSWAGFAAGELFF.

The CDR3 nucleotides are TGTGCCAGCAGTTTCCCACAGGGGGAGAAGGACATTCAGTACTTC. Translated, it gives CASSFPQGEKDIQYF. The chain links TRBV28 to TRBJ2-4, with 8 bases aligning to TRBD1. Per germline, CDR1 MDHEN and CDR2 SYDVKM. V lost 3 bases, J lost 8 bases, and 9 bases stayed unmatched. This CDR3 is 15 amino acids long.

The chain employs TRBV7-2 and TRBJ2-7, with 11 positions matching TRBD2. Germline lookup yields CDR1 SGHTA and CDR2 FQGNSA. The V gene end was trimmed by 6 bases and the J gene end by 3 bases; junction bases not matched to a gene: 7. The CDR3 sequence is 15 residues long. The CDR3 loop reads CASSLAGGPYYEQYF. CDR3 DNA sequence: TGTGCCAGCAGTCTAGCGGGGGGCCCCTACTACGAGCAGTACTTC.

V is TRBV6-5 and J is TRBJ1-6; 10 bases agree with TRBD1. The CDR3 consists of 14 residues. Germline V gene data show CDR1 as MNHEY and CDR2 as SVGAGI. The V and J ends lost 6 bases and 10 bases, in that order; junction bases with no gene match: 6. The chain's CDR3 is CASSQDRGPSPLHF. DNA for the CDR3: TGTGCCAGCAGCCAAGACAGGGGGCCATCACCCCTCCACTTT.

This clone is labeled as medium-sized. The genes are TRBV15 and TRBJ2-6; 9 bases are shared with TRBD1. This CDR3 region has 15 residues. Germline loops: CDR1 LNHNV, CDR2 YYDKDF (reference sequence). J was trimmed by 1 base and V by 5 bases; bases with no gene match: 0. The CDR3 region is CATSDRGSGANVLTF. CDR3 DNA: TGTGCCACCAGCGACAGGGGGTCTGGGGCCAACGTCCTGACTTTC.

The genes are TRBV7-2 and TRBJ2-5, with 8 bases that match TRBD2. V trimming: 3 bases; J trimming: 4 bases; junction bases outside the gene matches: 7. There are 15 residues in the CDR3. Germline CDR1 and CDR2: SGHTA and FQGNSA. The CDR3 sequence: CASSFSGDYVETQYF. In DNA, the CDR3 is TGTGCCAGCAGCTTTAGCGGGGACTATGTAGAGACCCAGTACTTC.

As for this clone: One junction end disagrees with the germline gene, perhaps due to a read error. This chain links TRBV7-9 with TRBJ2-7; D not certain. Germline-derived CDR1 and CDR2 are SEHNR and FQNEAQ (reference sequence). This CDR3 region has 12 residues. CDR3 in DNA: TGTTCCAGCAGCTTTGCGGTATCCGAGCAGTACTTC. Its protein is CSSSFAVSEQYF.

The CDR3 DNA reads TGTGCCTGGAGTGTAACAGGGTTAGATGGCTACACCTTC. Its protein is CAWSVTGLDGYTF. The chain links TRBV30 to TRBJ1-2, with D possibly TRBD1 on 6 matching bases. The germline CDR1 and CDR2 sequences are GTSNPN and SVGIG (reference sequence). The V end was cut by 0 bases, the J end by 6 bases, with 11 bases between. CDR3 length: 13 residues.

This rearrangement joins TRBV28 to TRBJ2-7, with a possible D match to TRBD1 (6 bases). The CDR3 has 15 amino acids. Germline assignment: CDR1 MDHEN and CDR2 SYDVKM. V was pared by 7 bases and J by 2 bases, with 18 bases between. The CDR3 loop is CASTARGGQAYEQYF. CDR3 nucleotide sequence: TGTGCCAGCACCGCCCGAGGGGGTCAGGCCTACGAGCAGTACTTC.

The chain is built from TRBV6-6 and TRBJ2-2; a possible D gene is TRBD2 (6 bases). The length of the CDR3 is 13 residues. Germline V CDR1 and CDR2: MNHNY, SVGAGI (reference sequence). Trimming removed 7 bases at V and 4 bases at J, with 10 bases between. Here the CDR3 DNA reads TGTGCCAGCATTAGGGACTCCACCGGGGAGCTGTTTTTT. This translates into CASIRDSTGELFF.

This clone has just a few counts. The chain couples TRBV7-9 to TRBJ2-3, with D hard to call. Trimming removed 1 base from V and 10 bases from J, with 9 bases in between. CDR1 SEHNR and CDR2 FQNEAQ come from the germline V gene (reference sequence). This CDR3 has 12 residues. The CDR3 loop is CASSLDTVAQYF. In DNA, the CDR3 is TGTGCCAGCAGCTTAGATACAGTGGCGCAGTATTTT.